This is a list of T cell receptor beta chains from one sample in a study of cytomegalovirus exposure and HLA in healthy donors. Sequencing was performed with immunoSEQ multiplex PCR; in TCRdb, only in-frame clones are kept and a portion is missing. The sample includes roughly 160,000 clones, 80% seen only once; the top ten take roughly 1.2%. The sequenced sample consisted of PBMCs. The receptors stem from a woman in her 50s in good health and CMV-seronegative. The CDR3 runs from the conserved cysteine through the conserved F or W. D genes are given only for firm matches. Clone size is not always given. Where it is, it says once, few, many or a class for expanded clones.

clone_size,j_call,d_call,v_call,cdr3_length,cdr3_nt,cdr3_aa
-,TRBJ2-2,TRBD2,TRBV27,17,TGTGCCAGCAGTTCTCGGCCTAGCGGTATTAACACCGGGGAGCTGTTTTTT,CASSSRPSGINTGELFF
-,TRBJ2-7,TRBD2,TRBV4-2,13,TGTGCCAGCAGCCGGGGGGGAACCTACGAGCAGTACTTC,CASSRGGTYEQYF
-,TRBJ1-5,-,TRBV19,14,TGTGCCAGCCAGGCCTTGATTGGCAATCAGCCCCAGCATTTT,CASQALIGNQPQHF
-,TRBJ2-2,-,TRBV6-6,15,TGTGCCAGCAGTTACCAACAGGCTGAGACCGGGGAGCTGTTTTTT,CASSYQQAETGELFF
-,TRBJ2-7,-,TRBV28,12,TGTGCCAGCAGTCCTCTCCTCTACGAGCAGTACTTC,CASSPLLYEQYF
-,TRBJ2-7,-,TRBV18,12,TGTGCCAGCTCACCAGGGGGGTACGAGCAGTACTTC,CASSPGGYEQYF
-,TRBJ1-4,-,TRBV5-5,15,TGTGCCAGCAGCGTCCGGGACACCGCTAATGAAAAACTGTTTTTT,CASSVRDTANEKLFF
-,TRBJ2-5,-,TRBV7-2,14,TGTGCCAGCAGCCCCCGGGAGCCCCCTGGGACCCAGTACTTC,CASSPREPPGTQYF
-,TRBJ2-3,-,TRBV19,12,TGTGCCAGTAGTCCGAGTTGGGATACGCAGTATTTT,CASSPSWDTQYF
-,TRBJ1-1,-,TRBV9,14,TGTGCCAGCAGCGTTCGACCGGGGGACACTGAAGCTTTCTTT,CASSVRPGDTEAFF
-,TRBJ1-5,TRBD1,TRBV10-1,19,TGCGCCAGCATCTCTTCGCCGGGACAGGGTATTATCGGGGGTCAGCCCCAGCATTTT,CASISSPGQGIIGGQPQHF
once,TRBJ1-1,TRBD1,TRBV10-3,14,TGTGCCATCAGAAGGGACAGACAGAACACTGAAGCTTTCTTT,CAIRRDRQNTEAFF